The clone carrying this TCR beta chain was observed a single time. The source of the sample is a study of blood T cell repertoires in COVID-19. TCRdb keeps only in-frame clones here, not all; method: immunoSEQ multiplex PCR. Found here are a few hundred thousand clones, over 70% of them singletons; the top ten hold around 3.1%. The TCR was taken from a middle-aged woman who had been exposed to COVID-19. The sequencing input was PBMCs or T cells enriched from blood (not recorded which).

The DNA for the CDR3 is TGTGCCAGCAGCGAATCTGCGGGCACTGAAGCTTTCTTT. Translating it yields CASSESAGTEAFF. The gene calls are TRBV7-2 and TRBJ1-1, with D unclear. The V and J ends lost 5 bases and 4 bases respectively, with 11 bases between them. Germline CDR1 reads SGHTA; CDR2 reads FQGNSA. This CDR3 contains 13 residues.